The 10 T cell receptor beta chains below were found in one sample sequenced in a study of blood T cell repertoires in COVID-19. The method was immunoSEQ multiplex PCR; TCRdb's version includes in-frame clones alone and lacks a portion of them. The table records about 310,000 clones, 85% of them present only once. Sequenced material: PBMCs or T cells enriched from blood (not recorded which). These receptors came from a woman between 25 and 40 years old who had been exposed to COVID-19.

The chain joins TRBV10-2 to TRBJ2-3; no firm D call. CDR3 length equals 10 residues. V lost 9 bases and J 3 bases, leaving 4 bases between the germline ends. CDR1 WSHSY and CDR2 SAAADI come from the germline V gene. DNA of the CDR3: TGCGCCAGTCGGACAGATACGCAGTATTTT. This sequence encodes CASRTDTQYF.

The chain is built from TRBV12-5 and TRBJ1-1; D is possibly TRBD1 (5 bases). V shed 1 base and J shed 4 bases, with 10 bases lying between them. This CDR3 spans 14 amino acids. Germline V gene data show CDR1 as LGHNT and CDR2 as FRNRAP. In DNA, the CDR3 is TGTGCTAGTGGTTTGGAGGGGCGGAGCACTGAAGCTTTCTTT. Protein product: CASGLEGRSTEAFF.

The V and J genes are TRBV25-1 and TRBJ2-2; TRBD1 aligns across 9 bases. V trimming: 3 bases; J trimming: 4 bases; junction bases outside the gene matches: 9. The CDR3 spans 17 residues. Germline loops: CDR1 MGHDK, CDR2 SYGVNS. The CDR3 reads CASSESPGQGSTGELFF. The CDR3 nucleotides are TGTGCCAGCAGTGAGTCACCGGGACAGGGTTCCACCGGGGAGCTGTTTTTT.

The rearrangement joins TRBV2 to TRBJ1-1; 7 bases are a match to TRBD1. CDR3 size: 14 residues. Germline lookup yields CDR1 SNHLY and CDR2 FYNNEI. V gave up 6 bases and J gave up 1 base; unmatched junction bases: 5. The CDR3 DNA is TGTGCCAGCAGGCTGGGGACAGCGAACACTGAAGCTTTCTTT. It yields the protein CASRLGTANTEAFF.

This chain joins TRBV19 and TRBJ2-3; D remains ambiguous. Germline V gene data show CDR1 as LNHDA and CDR2 as SQIVND (reference sequence). V was shortened by 5 bases and J by 3 bases, with 12 bases between the two germline ends. The CDR3 sequence is 14 residues long. DNA for the CDR3: TGTGCCAGTAGTGTATCTACAGAGACAGATACGCAGTATTTT. Translated, it gives CASSVSTETDTQYF. The variable domain in full, completed from reference TRBV19 and TRBJ2-3, reads DGGITQSPKYLFRKEGQNVTLSCEQNLNHDAMYWYRQDPGQGLRLIYYSQIVNDFQKGDIAEGYSVSREKKESFPLTVTSAQKNPTAFYLCASSVSTETDTQYFGPGTRLTVL.

The chain uses TRBV5-1 and TRBJ1-6, with D possibly matching TRBD1 (5 bases). With 4 bases removed from V and 5 bases from J, the gap between germline ends came to 13 bases. CDR3 size: 15 residues. The V gene's germline CDR1 is SGHRS and CDR2 YFSETQ. This chain's CDR3 is CASSPRQSNNSPLHF. CDR3 in DNA: TGCGCCAGCAGCCCAAGACAGTCGAATAATTCACCCCTCCACTTT.

The count of this clone is one. The chain employs TRBV24-1 and TRBJ2-1, with 14 bases that match TRBD2. This CDR3 is 17 amino acids long. The germline gives CDR1 KGHDR, CDR2 SFDVKD. The trim removed 2 bases at V and 9 bases at J, leaving 8 bases unmatched. CDR3 nucleotides: TGTGCCACCAGTGATTCTAGGACTAGCGGGAGGTTGAGTGAGCAGTTCTTC. It encodes CATSDSRTSGRLSEQFF.

The gene calls are TRBV5-1 and TRBJ2-2; maybe TRBD1 (6 bases). The germline CDR1 and CDR2 sequences are SGHRS and YFSETQ. The CDR3 is 15 amino acids. Trimming took 1 base from V and 2 from J, leaving 9 bases between them. The DNA of the CDR3 is TGCGCCAGCAGCTTGTTGGGACAAAACACCGGGGAGCTGTTTTTT. Encoded protein: CASSLLGQNTGELFF.

The chain employs TRBV4-3 and TRBJ2-5; 10 bases align to TRBD2. The V and J ends lost 4 bases and 5 bases, in that order; junction bases with no gene match: 4. This CDR3 contains 14 residues. Germline assignment: CDR1 LGHNA and CDR2 YSLEER. CDR3 loop: CASSLAGGGETQYF. In nucleotides, the CDR3 is TGCGCCAGCAGCCTAGCGGGGGGCGGGGAGACCCAGTACTTC.

There are a few counts of this clone. The chain joins TRBV10-2 to TRBJ1-6; 9 bases are a match to TRBD1. Germline CDR1 is WSHSY and CDR2 is SAAADI. V shed 0 bases and J 9 bases; nucleotides not matched to a gene: 3. The CDR3 contains 15 residues. CDR3 in DNA: TGCGCCAGCAGTGAGTCGACAGGGGGTGGTTCACCCCTCCACTTT. Encoded protein: CASSESTGGGSPLHF.